This record covers a single T cell receptor beta chain. Antigen unknown. The data belong to a study of blood T cells in healthy people across ages. As for the study in general: Template switching caught about one barcoded beta molecule for each two T cells. Study-wide results and caveats: More naive CD4+ cells and higher diversity marked long-lived donors relative to aged donors. Unknown CMV status may confound age-related changes in expanded clones.

Healthy Caucasian individuals from Russia aged roughly 6 to 95 were enrolled as donors. Sample-barcoded 5' priming and a J-beta primer mix drove a second PCR of roughly 7 to 11 cycles. TCRdb processed the 5' RACE reads anew with MiXCR; each CDR3 protein has one entry. The table includes roughly 800,000 distinct CDR3 sequences, more than 45% detected once. The V gene lost 5 bases and the J gene lost 1 base, with 13 bases spanning the gap. Germline V lookup: CDR1 DFQATT, CDR2 SNEGSKA (reference sequence). The CDR3 has 14 amino acids. The sequence derives from a man aged 25-40 years in good health. The chain links TRBV20-1 to TRBJ2-3; D is possibly TRBD1 or TRBD2 (5 bases each). The sequencing sample was made of blood. The CDR3 bases are TGCAGTGCTCCCAGGGACGGACGCACAGATACGCAGTATTTT. Its protein product is CSAPRDGRTDTQYF.